Shown below are 11 T cell receptor beta chains from a single sample sequenced in a study of shared clonotypes between healthy human individuals. As defined, naive CD8 cells were CD45RO-negative and positively selected for CCR7, with terminally differentiated effector memory CD45RA+ cells excluded. The method was immunoSEQ multiplex PCR; TCRdb's version includes in-frame clones alone and lacks a portion of them. This sample has 750,000 to 1,000,000 clones, with almost 95% found just once. Sequencing was done on a sample of naive CD8+ T cells sorted from blood. The receptors originated from a man aged 30 to 45 in good health.

The CDR3 nucleotides are TGTGCCAGCAGCTCCAGCCCCATAGCGGGATCTTACAATGAGCAGTTCTTC. This translates into CASSSSPIAGSYNEQFF. The chain recombines TRBV7-8 with TRBJ2-1; 8 bases map to TRBD2. The CDR3 has 17 residues. J lost 4 bases, V lost 4 bases, and 12 bases had no gene match. Germline lookup yields CDR1 SGHVS and CDR2 FQNEAQ.

The chain uses TRBV19 and TRBJ1-2, with D perhaps TRBD1 (6 bases). V shed 4 bases and J shed 7 bases, with 10 bases lying between them. Germline assignment: CDR1 LNHDA and CDR2 SQIVND (reference sequence). The CDR3 consists of 12 residues. Here the CDR3 reads CASSTNRVGYTF. As DNA, the CDR3 is TGTGCCAGTAGTACAAACAGGGTTGGCTACACCTTC.

This clone has just one count. A far more abundant clone sits one base away, making this likely a read error. The chain has TRBV27 and TRBJ1-5; D is ambiguous. Germline CDR1 is MNHEY and CDR2 is SMNVEV (reference sequence). V was cut by 2 bases and J by 5 bases, with 1 base left in between. This CDR3 is built from 11 residues. The CDR3 region has the DNA TGTGCCAGCAGTTTAGATCAGCCCCAGCATTTT. The encoded protein is CASSLDQPQHF.

The chain couples TRBV5-1 to TRBJ2-1; no firm D call. CDR1 and CDR2 from the germline V gene are SGHRS and YFSETQ. CDR3 size: 11 residues. Between the trimmed V and J ends, which lost 5 bases and 3 bases, there was a span of 3 bases. The CDR3 reads CASRDYNEQFF. The DNA for the CDR3 is TGCGCCAGCAGGGACTACAATGAGCAGTTCTTC. The full variable domain, its missing parts supplied by reference TRBV5-1 and TRBJ2-1, is KAGVTQTPRYLIKTRGQQVTLSCSPISGHRSVSWYQQTPGQGLQFLFEYFSETQRNKGNFPGRFSGRQFSNSRSEMNVSTLELGDSALYLCASRDYNEQFFGPGTRLTVL.

This clone showed up just a few times. The gene calls are TRBV9 and TRBJ1-5; perhaps TRBD1 as D (5 bases). Germline CDR1 reads SGDLS; CDR2 reads YYNGEE. The germline V and J ends were trimmed by 3 bases and 7 bases, with 14 bases remaining between them. The CDR3 spans 14 residues. The CDR3 nucleotides are TGTGCCAGCAGCGCAGGGAGTGTGGTCCAGCCCCAGCATTTT. This gives the protein CASSAGSVVQPQHF.

The chain recombines TRBV19 with TRBJ2-5, with a weak D call TRBD2 (6 bases). CDR1 and CDR2 from the germline V gene are LNHDA and SQIVND (reference sequence). V lost 6 bases to trimming and J lost 1 base, with 15 bases between them. The CDR3 is 15 amino acids. CDR3 protein: CASSLSGMIQETQYF. CDR3 sequence (DNA): TGTGCCAGTAGCCTTAGCGGTATGATCCAAGAGACCCAGTACTTC.

V usage is TRBV19 and J usage is TRBJ2-2, with D possibly TRBD2 on 6 matching bases. Looked up from germline, CDR1 is LNHDA and CDR2 is SQIVND (reference sequence). V lost 11 bases and J 0 bases, leaving 10 bases between the germline ends. This CDR3 has 13 residues. The CDR3 nucleotides read TGTGCCGCTAGACTAGCGAACACCGGGGAGCTGTTTTTT. Translation gives CAARLANTGELFF.

Only one count was recorded for this clone. The chain is built from TRBV19 and TRBJ1-5; D gene ambiguous. The CDR3 spans 14 residues. V lost 4 bases, J lost 3 bases, and 10 bases lay in between. Germline V gene lookup returns CDR1 LNHDA and CDR2 SQIVND (reference sequence). The CDR3 loop reads CASSTSRPNQPQHF. The CDR3 bases are TGTGCCAGTAGTACCTCACGGCCCAATCAGCCCCAGCATTTT.

The sample holds one count of this clone. The gene calls are TRBV5-6 and TRBJ2-7, with D possibly being TRBD2 (7 bases). The CDR3 has 16 amino acids. CDR1 is SGHDT, CDR2 YYEEEE, per germline. The V and J ends lost 4 bases and 0 bases respectively, with 17 bases between them. The CDR3 spells CASSLGGAFSSYEQYF. The CDR3 DNA is TGTGCCAGCAGCCTTGGGGGGGCCTTTAGCTCCTACGAGCAGTACTTC. Filled out from reference TRBV5-6 and TRBJ2-7, the complete variable domain reads DAGVTQSPTHLIKTRGQQVTLRCSPKSGHDTVSWYQQALGQGPQFIFQYYEEEERQRGNFPDRFSGHQFPNYSSELNVNALLLGDSALYLCASSLGGAFSSYEQYFGPGTRLTVT.

The V and J genes are TRBV7-9 and TRBJ2-2; no definite D call. CDR1 is SEHNR, CDR2 FQNEAQ, per germline (reference sequence). V was trimmed by 5 bases and J by 6 bases, leaving 10 bases between them. The CDR3 consists of 13 residues. CDR3 sequence reads: CASSTSPSGELFF. The CDR3 region has the DNA TGTGCCAGCAGCACTTCTCCCTCCGGGGAGCTGTTTTTT.

For this clone: The sample contains more than one DNA sequence encoding this CDR3. The rearrangement links TRBV7-6 to TRBJ2-3; TRBD1 matches 9 bases. CDR3 size: 14 residues. Germline V gene data show CDR1 as SGHVS and CDR2 as FNYEAQ. Trimming took 6 bases from V and 3 from J; bases not matched to a gene: 4. CDR3 sequence (DNA): TGTGCCAGCAGTCTTGGGACAGGGACAGATACGCAGTATTTT. It yields the protein CASSLGTGTDTQYF.